This TCR beta chain appears in the sequencing data of a study of naive and memory T cell subsets. The study, taken as a whole, reports: This RNA-based method may be sensitive to activation-related transcript changes.

TCR cDNA received a 3' ligated oligonucleotide that carried a UMI. RNA was extracted from under 3 ml of whole blood of healthy adults. Ten or more counts support this clonotype. Its antigen is currently unknown. Amplification of ligated cDNA took four PCR rounds with SP2 and nested alpha and beta constant primers. Alpha and beta constant region primers primed reverse transcription for blood and skin samples. TCRdb re-derived calls from the 5' RACE reads in MiXCR, one entry per CDR3 protein. In the table there are roughly 60,000 distinct CDR3 sequences, approximately 6.6% of which are singletons. Trimming shortened V by 4 bases and J by 1 base, and 10 bases separated the two germline ends. Per germline, CDR1 ENHRY and CDR2 SYGVKD. The CDR3 extends over 14 amino acids.

J is TRBJ2-5 and V is TRBV10-3, with D possibly TRBD2 on 5 matching bases. The sequence derives from a male donor in good health. CDR3 in amino acids: CAISGGAAQETQYF. The CDR3 coding sequence is TGTGCCATCAGTGGAGGAGCGGCCCAAGAGACCCAGTACTTC.